This T cell receptor beta chain was captured in a study of T cell repertoires in cytomegalovirus infection. Study overall: Well-studied HLA-B-restricted epitopes and recently identified HLA-C-restricted epitopes of CMV were both used in the study. Whole-study results and caveats: In two of eight donors, the top clonotype was HLA-C-restricted CMV-specific. Cumulative frequency of public TCR beta families picked out carriers of CMV plus the relevant HLA.

This clonotype occurred many times. Its target is not known. CDR1 and CDR2 (germline): MNHEY, SVGAGI. The CDR3 is 13 amino acids. Deletions cut 6 bases from V and 0 bases from J, with 8 bases between. One entry per CDR3 protein results from TCRdb running MiXCR on the reads. The data contain 450,000 to 550,000 distinct CDR3 sequences, roughly 42% of them singletons. The sample consisted of cultured PBMCs, taken from culture after CMV antigen stimulation. The V call is TRBV6-5, the J call TRBJ1-2; D perhaps matches TRBD1 (6 bases). The sequence derives from a human donor in good health (CMV status not recorded). Some clones in this sample may be carry-over from other donors' samples. Here the CDR3 DNA reads TGTGCCAGCAGCCGGACAGCTAACTATGGCTACACCTTC. It translates to CASSRTANYGYTF.